These T cell receptor beta chains were read from a single sample in a study of CD8+ T cells in alopecia areata. Produced via immunoSEQ multiplex PCR; TCRdb's table is partial and in-frame only. The sample consists of 100,000 to 150,000 clones, approximately 47% of them appearing once. Sequenced input: NKG2D-low CD8+ T cells sorted from blood. These receptors were obtained from a human donor with alopecia areata. CDR3s include the opening cysteine and the closing phenylalanine or tryptophan. The D gene is left open where the match is weak. Not every row has a clone size; where given, it reads once, few, many or a size class.

abundance	d_gene	len	v_gene	j_gene	CDR3aa	CDR3nt
.	TRBD1	13	TRBV27	TRBJ1-2	CASSGTENYGYTF	TGTGCCAGCAGTGGGACAGAGAACTATGGCTACACCTTC
few	.	14	TRBV5-5	TRBJ2-7	CASSLVSVSYEQYF	TGTGCCAGCAGCTTGGTGTCGGTCTCCTACGAGCAGTACTTC
.	TRBD1	13	TRBV2	TRBJ2-1	CAPRGQGNNEQFF	TGTGCCCCCCGAGGACAGGGGAACAATGAGCAGTTCTTC
.	TRBD2	15	TRBV29-1	TRBJ2-5	CSVEPGLAEEETQYF	TGCAGCGTTGAGCCAGGACTAGCGGAGGAAGAGACCCAGTACTTC
.	TRBD1	15	TRBV5-6	TRBJ2-2	CASSPDRVGTGELFF	TGTGCCAGCAGCCCGGACAGGGTTGGCACCGGGGAGCTGTTTTTT
.	.	13	TRBV29-1	TRBJ2-7	CSVKSGRSYEQYF	TGCAGCGTTAAGAGCGGGCGCTCCTACGAGCAGTACTTC
few	.	13	TRBV29-1	TRBJ1-2	CSVEGQTNYGYTF	TGCAGCGTTGAAGGTCAAACTAACTATGGCTACACCTTC
few	TRBD1	16	TRBV2	TRBJ2-3	CASRGTGDVVTDTQYF	TGTGCCAGCAGAGGTACAGGGGATGTGGTCACAGATACGCAGTATTTT
few	TRBD1	14	TRBV30	TRBJ2-1	CAWNQQGAYNEQFF	TGTGCCTGGAATCAACAGGGGGCTTACAATGAGCAGTTCTTC
.	.	15	TRBV7-9	TRBJ2-7	CASSFDYGGPYEQYF	TGTGCCAGCAGCTTCGATTATGGCGGACCCTACGAGCAGTACTTC
.	.	12	TRBV29-1	TRBJ2-7	CSAISYGYEQYF	TGCAGCGCTATATCGTATGGGTACGAGCAGTACTTC
.	TRBD2	15	TRBV30	TRBJ2-3	CAWCSVGGDTDTQYF	TGTGCCTGGTGCTCTGTGGGAGGGGACACAGATACGCAGTATTTT
.	.	11	TRBV29-1	TRBJ1-1	CSVDRHNEAFF	TGCAGCGTTGACCGACACAATGAAGCTTTCTTT
.	.	13	TRBV29-1	TRBJ2-1	CSVVGWEGAEQFF	TGCAGCGTTGTCGGGTGGGAGGGGGCTGAGCAGTTCTTC
few	.	14	TRBV6-1	TRBJ1-6	CASSASGPVSPLHF	TGTGCCAGCAGTGCCTCGGGGCCGGTATCACCCCTCCACTTT
.	.	15	TRBV27	TRBJ2-1	CASLPRGGSYNEQFF	TGTGCCAGTCTCCCAAGGGGGGGCTCTTACAATGAGCAGTTCTTC
.	.	13	TRBV7-9	TRBJ1-2	CASGPGGYYGYTF	TGTGCCAGCGGGCCGGGGGGATACTATGGCTACACCTTC
.	.	15	TRBV5-1	TRBJ2-2	CASSLRGPHTGELFF	TGCGCCAGCAGCTTGCGTGGACCCCACACCGGGGAGCTGTTTTTT
.	.	15	TRBV4-1	TRBJ2-3	CASSPRAAGTDTQYF	TGCGCCAGCAGCCCGCGTGCCGCCGGCACAGATACGCAGTATTTT
.	TRBD1	14	TRBV19	TRBJ2-7	CASSRGQGLYEQYF	TGTGCCAGTTCGCGTGGACAGGGGTTGTACGAGCAGTACTTC
.	.	14	TRBV28	TRBJ2-7	CASSSSIYSYEQYF	TGTGCCAGCAGCTCTTCTATATACTCCTACGAGCAGTACTTC
.	.	15	TRBV2	TRBJ1-2	CASSETAGYRYGYTF	TGTGCCAGCAGTGAAACAGCAGGGTATCGCTATGGCTACACCTTC
.	.	14	TRBV2	TRBJ2-3	CASEGEGQRDTQYF	TGTGCCAGCGAGGGAGAAGGACAACGAGATACGCAGTATTTT
few	.	13	TRBV29-1	TRBJ2-2	CSARAADTGELFF	TGCAGCGCGCGAGCCGCGGACACCGGGGAGCTGTTTTTT
.	TRBD1	14	TRBV2	TRBJ2-7	CAGQPGQLSYEQYF	TGTGCCGGGCAACCGGGACAGCTTTCCTACGAGCAGTACTTC
few	.	14	TRBV5-1	TRBJ2-3	CASSLAEVTDTQYF	TGCGCCAGCAGCTTGGCCGAGGTGACAGATACGCAGTATTTT
.	.	9	TRBV30	TRBJ2-7	CAWIPTSSF	TGTGCCTGGATTCCGACTAGTTCCTTC
once	.	15	TRBV11-2	TRBJ2-7	CASSSPRDSTPEQYF	TGTGCCAGCAGCTCCCCTCGCGACAGCACACCCGAGCAGTACTTC
.	.	14	TRBV29-1	TRBJ2-6	CSVEQGSGANVLTF	TGCAGCGTTGAGCAGGGCTCTGGGGCCAACGTCCTGACTTTC
.	.	14	TRBV7-9	TRBJ2-5	CASSRDSYQETQYF	TGTGCCAGCAGCCGGGACTCGTACCAAGAGACCCAGTACTTC
.	TRBD1	12	TRBV25-1	TRBJ1-4	CASSEFGTGLLF	TGTGCCAGCAGTGAATTCGGGACAGGGCTCCTTTTT
.	TRBD1	12	TRBV29-1	TRBJ1-1	CSVETGGTEAFF	TGCAGCGTGGAGACAGGGGGGACTGAAGCTTTCTTT
.	.	13	TRBV29-1	TRBJ2-7	CSYSPGIGHEQYF	TGCAGTTATAGCCCGGGCATAGGCCACGAGCAGTACTTC
few	.	15	TRBV29-1	TRBJ2-1	CSVEEGAGVYNEQFF	TGCAGCGTTGAAGAAGGGGCAGGGGTCTACAATGAGCAGTTCTTC
.	.	12	TRBV27	TRBJ2-7	CASRGLDYEQYF	TGTGCCAGCAGGGGACTGGACTACGAGCAGTACTTC
.	.	12	TRBV25-1	TRBJ1-2	CAMPLFYYGYTF	TGTGCCATGCCGCTGTTTTACTATGGCTACACCTTC
.	.	17	TRBV5-1	TRBJ2-2	CASSPRPGQSNTGELFF	TGCGCCAGCAGCCCAAGGCCGGGGCAGTCGAACACCGGGGAGCTGTTTTTT
.	.	11	TRBV7-8	TRBJ2-1	CASSLGANRVF	TGTGCCAGCAGCTTAGGGGCTAACCGGGTCTTC
.	TRBD2	14	TRBV29-1	TRBJ2-5	CIGREGSGKETQYF	TGCATCGGGCGGGAGGGCTCTGGGAAAGAGACCCAGTACTTC
.	.	16	TRBV29-1	TRBJ2-3	CSVEEYDYTRSDTQYF	TGCAGCGTTGAAGAGTATGACTATACGAGATCAGATACGCAGTATTTT